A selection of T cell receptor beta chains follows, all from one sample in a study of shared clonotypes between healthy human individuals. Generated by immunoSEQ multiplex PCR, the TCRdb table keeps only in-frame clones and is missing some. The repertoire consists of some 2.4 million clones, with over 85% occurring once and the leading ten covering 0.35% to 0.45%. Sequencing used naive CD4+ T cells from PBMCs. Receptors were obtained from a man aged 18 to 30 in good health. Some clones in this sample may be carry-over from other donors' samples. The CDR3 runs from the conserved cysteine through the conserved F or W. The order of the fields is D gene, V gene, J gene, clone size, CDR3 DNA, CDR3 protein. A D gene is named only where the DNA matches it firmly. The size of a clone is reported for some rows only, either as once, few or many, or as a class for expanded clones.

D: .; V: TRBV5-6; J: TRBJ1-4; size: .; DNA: TGTGCCAGCAGCTTGAGAGGGATTGCAACTAATGAAAAACTGTTTTTT; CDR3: CASSLRGIATNEKLFF
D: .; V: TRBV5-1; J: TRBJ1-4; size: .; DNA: TGCGCCAGCACAACTACTGGGGGGCCGAACGAAAAACTGTTTTTT; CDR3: CASTTTGGPNEKLFF
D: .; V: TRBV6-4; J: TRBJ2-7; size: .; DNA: TGTGCCAGCAGTGCGGTGCGAGGGCTCCACTACGAGCAGTACTTC; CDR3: CASSAVRGLHYEQYF
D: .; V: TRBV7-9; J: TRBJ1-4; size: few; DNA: TGTGCCAGCAGCTTAGTGTCAACTAATGAAAAACTGTTTTTT; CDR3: CASSLVSTNEKLFF
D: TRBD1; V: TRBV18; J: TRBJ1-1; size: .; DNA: TGTGCCAGCTCACCAATGACAGGGACAAGGGAAGCTTTCTTT; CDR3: CASSPMTGTREAFF
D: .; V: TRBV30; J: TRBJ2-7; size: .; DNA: TGTGCCTGGAGCGCGGACCGATCCTACGAGCAGTACTTC; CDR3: CAWSADRSYEQYF
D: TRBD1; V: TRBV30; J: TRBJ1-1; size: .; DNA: TGTGCCTGGAGTCCCCGACAGGGAGCTTTCTTT; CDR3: CAWSPRQGAFF
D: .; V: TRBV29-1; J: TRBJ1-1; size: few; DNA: TGCAGCGTTCGAGGACGTTGGGGACACACTGAAGCTTTCTTT; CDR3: CSVRGRWGHTEAFF
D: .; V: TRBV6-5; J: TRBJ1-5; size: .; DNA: TGTGCCAGCAGTATAGGGGCTTGGGGCAATCAGCCCCAGCATTTT; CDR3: CASSIGAWGNQPQHF
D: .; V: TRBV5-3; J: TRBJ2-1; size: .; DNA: TGTGCCAGAAGCGGGCGGCTCATGACAGATGAGCAGTTCTTC; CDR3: CARSGRLMTDEQFF
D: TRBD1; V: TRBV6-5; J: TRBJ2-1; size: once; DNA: TGTGCCAGCAATCCGGGACAGGGATACAATGAGCAGTTCTTC; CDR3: CASNPGQGYNEQFF
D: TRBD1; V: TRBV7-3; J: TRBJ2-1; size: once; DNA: TGTGCCAGCAGCTTAAACAGGGGTGGGGATGAGCAGTTCTTC; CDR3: CASSLNRGGDEQFF
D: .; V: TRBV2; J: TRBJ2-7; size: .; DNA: TGTGCCAGCATTCGTAGGGGTCACGAGCAGTACTTC; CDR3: CASIRRGHEQYF
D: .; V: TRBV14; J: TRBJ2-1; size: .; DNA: TGTGCCAGCAGCCGGGCTTTTGAGCAGTTCTTC; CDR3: CASSRAFEQFF
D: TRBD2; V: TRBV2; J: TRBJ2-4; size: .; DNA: TGTGCCAGCAGGGATGCTAGCGGGAGTTACATTCAGTACTTC; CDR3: CASRDASGSYIQYF